The 2 T cell receptor beta chains presented below share a single source sample, sequenced in a study of blood T cell repertoires in COVID-19. Using immunoSEQ multiplex PCR, the repertoire was profiled, and TCRdb retains in-frame clones only, with some absent. This table holds 150,000 to 200,000 clones, over 75% found once. Sequenced material: PBMCs or T cells enriched from blood (not recorded which). Receptors were obtained from a woman under 30 who had recovered from COVID-19.

The rearrangement joins TRBV2 to TRBJ2-2, with 10 bases identical to TRBD2. The CDR3 runs 15 residues. Germline values: CDR1 SNHLY, CDR2 FYNNEI. The junction had 7 bases not matched to a gene; V was cut back by 5 bases and J by 7 bases. CDR3 coding DNA: TGTGCCAGCAGTAGGCTAGCGGGAGAGCTCGGGGAGCTGTTTTTT. This codes for CASSRLAGELGELFF.

The chain carries TRBV4-1 and TRBJ2-7; 7 positions match TRBD1. This CDR3 spans 15 amino acids. Germline V CDR1 and CDR2: MGHRA, YSYEKL. Trimming removed 4 bases from V and 7 bases from J; junction bases left unmatched: 13. For the CDR3, the DNA is TGCGCCAGCAGCCCACCCGGGACAGAGTCCTTAGAGCAGTACTTC. This gives the protein CASSPPGTESLEQYF.